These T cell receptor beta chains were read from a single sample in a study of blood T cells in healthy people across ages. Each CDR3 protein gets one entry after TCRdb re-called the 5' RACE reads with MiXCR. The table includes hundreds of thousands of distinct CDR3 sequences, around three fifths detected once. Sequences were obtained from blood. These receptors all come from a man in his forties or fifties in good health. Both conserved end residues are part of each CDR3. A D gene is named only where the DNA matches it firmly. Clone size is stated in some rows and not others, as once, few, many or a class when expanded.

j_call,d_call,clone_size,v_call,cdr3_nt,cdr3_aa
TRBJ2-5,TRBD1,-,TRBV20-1,TGCAGTGCTGGTGACAGGGTAAAATACCAAGAGACCCAGTACTTC,CSAGDRVKYQETQYF
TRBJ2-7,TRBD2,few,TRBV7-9,TGTGCCAGCAGCTACGGCGGACTAGCGGGAGAAACCTACGAGCAGTACTTC,CASSYGGLAGETYEQYF
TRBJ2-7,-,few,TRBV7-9,TGTGCCAGCTCTGGGGGATCCTACAATGAGCAGTACTTC,CASSGGSYNEQYF
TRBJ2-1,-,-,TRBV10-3,TGTGCCATCAGTGAGAGGAGTAATGAGCAGTTCTTC,CAISERSNEQFF
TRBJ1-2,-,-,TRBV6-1,TGTGCCAGCAGTGATGGGAGAGGGCTAAGGGCCTATGGCTACACCTTC,CASSDGRGLRAYGYTF
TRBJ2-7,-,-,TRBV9,TGTGCCAGCAGCCTCCCCCCTCCAGGGAGGTACTACGAGCAGTACTTC,CASSLPPPGRYYEQYF
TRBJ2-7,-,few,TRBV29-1,TGCAGCGTTGACTTAAGCGGGTACGAGCAGTACTTC,CSVDLSGYEQYF
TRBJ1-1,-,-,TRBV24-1,TGTGCCACCAGTGATTTAGGGAGGGTAAGCGGAGCTTTCTTT,CATSDLGRVSGAFF
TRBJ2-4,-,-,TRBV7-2,TGTGCCAGCAGCTTAGCCCCAGGGGCGAACATTCAGTACTTC,CASSLAPGANIQYF
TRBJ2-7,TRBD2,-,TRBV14,TGTGCCAGCAGCCGGACGAGCAAACTAGCGGGATTCGACGAGCAGTACTTC,CASSRTSKLAGFDEQYF
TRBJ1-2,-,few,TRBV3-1,TGTGCCAGCAGCCGAGGGGACAATTCTAACTATGGCTACACCTTT,CASSRGDNSNYGYTF
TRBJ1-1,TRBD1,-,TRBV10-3,TGTGCCATCAGTGGGCAGGGGGGGGATAAGAACACTGAAGCTTTCTTT,CAISGQGGDKNTEAFF
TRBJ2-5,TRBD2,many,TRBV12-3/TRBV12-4,TGTGCCAGCAGTCCGACTAGCGGGGGTCACCAAGAGACCCAGTACTTC,CASSPTSGGHQETQYF
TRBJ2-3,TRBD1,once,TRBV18,TGTGCCAGCTCCGCGACCGGGACAGGGTTTCCGAACACAGATACGCAGTATTTT,CASSATGTGFPNTDTQYF
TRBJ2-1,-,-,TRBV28,TGTGCCAGCAGTTTGAATCCGATCGGGGATGAGCAGTTCTTC,CASSLNPIGDEQFF
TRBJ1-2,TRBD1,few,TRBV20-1,TGCAGTGCTACCCTGGCCCTGGACAGGGGGCCAAATGGCTACACCTTC,CSATLALDRGPNGYTF
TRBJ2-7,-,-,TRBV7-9,TGTGCCAGCAGCTTGGGCGGAGAACAGGGCCGAGGCCCCTACGAGCAGTACTTC,CASSLGGEQGRGPYEQYF
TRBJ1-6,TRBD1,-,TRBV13,TGTGCCAGCAGCACTACAGGGGTTCGGAATTCACCCCTCCACTTT,CASSTTGVRNSPLHF
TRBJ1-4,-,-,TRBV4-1,TGCGCCAGCAGCCAAGAAGCGGTAGGAGGGGGGCATGAAAAACTGTTTTTT,CASSQEAVGGGHEKLFF
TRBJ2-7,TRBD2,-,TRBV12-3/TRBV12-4,TGTGCCAGCAGCCAGGAGCGGGAGGGCCCCGAGCAGTACTTC,CASSQEREGPEQYF
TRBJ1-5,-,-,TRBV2,TGTGCCAGCAGTCCCGGCAGCTCGTACGATCAGCCCCAGCATTTT,CASSPGSSYDQPQHF
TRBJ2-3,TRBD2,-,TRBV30,TGTGCCTGGAGACTAGCGGGGAGCACAGATACGCAGTATTTT,CAWRLAGSTDTQYF
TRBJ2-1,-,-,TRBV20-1,TGCAGTGCTAGAGGAGGGCCCGATGAGCAGTTCTTC,CSARGGPDEQFF
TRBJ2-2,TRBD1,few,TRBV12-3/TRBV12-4,TGTGCCAGCAATCTGGGGAGGGACAGGGAGCACGGGGAGCTGTTTTTT,CASNLGRDREHGELFF
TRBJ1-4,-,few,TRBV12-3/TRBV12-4,TGTGCCAGCAGTTTAGGGGGGATGCAGGAAAAACTGTTTTTT,CASSLGGMQEKLFF
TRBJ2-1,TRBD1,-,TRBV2,TGTGCCAGCACTGGGACAGGGGAACATGAGCAGTTCTTC,CASTGTGEHEQFF
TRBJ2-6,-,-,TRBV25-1,TGTGCCAGCAGGGGGTTGGATTCTGGGGCCAACGTCCTGACTTTC,CASRGLDSGANVLTF